The entry that follows covers one T cell receptor (beta chain) sequence. What this receptor recognizes is not known. The record has no base qualities; no much larger clone is one base away. The data are from a study of control samples from healthy donors and cancer patients (dated by TCRdb to about 2020). Preparation of the library involved the immunoSEQ multiplex PCR assay. The immuneACCESS repertoire file appears here via TCRdb, limited to in-frame rearrangements. These files lack a portion of the clones; in checked studies, under half of the deficit traces to unresolved V genes, and the cause of the others is not known. The sample profile shows under 150,000 clones; 75% to 90% of them were found once. The ten largest clones take up around 1.1% of the sample. Cut back by 3 bases and 6 bases, the V and J ends lie 7 bases apart. CDR1 and CDR2 were assigned from the germline V gene as SGHDT and YYEEEE. There are 12 amino acids in the CDR3, from cysteine to phenylalanine inclusive. The read is trimmed to its CDR3 DNA, 36 bases read in frame from base 1.

The receptor's source is a woman between 50 and 59 years old with colorectal cancer. The chain employs TRBV5-6 and TRBJ2-1, with the D gene not clear enough to name. Source material: PBMCs. The sequenced DNA: TGTGCCAGCAGCTCCCTAACCAATGAGCAGTTCTTC. Its coded protein is CASSSLTNEQFF.